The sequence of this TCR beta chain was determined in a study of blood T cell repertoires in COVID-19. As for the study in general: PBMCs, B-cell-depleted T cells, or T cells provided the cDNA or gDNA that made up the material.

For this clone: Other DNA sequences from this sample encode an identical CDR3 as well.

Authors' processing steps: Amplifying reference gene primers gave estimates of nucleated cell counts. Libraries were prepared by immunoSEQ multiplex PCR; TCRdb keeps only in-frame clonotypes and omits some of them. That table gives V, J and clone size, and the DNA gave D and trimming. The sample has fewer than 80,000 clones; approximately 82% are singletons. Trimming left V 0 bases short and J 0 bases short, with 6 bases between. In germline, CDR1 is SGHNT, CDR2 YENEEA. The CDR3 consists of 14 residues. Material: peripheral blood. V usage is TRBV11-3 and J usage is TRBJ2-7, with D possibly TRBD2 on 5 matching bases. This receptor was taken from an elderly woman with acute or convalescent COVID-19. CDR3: CASSLEGSSYEQYF. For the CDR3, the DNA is TGTGCCAGCAGCTTAGAAGGGAGCTCCTACGAGCAGTACTTC.